This T cell receptor beta chain was sequenced for a study of OX40 agonist ivuxolimab in advanced cancers. This table comes from immunoSEQ multiplex PCR, and its TCRdb copy is limited to in-frame clones, with some not included. Of tens of thousands of clones listed, approximately 85% are singletons. CDR1 SGDLS and CDR2 YYNGEE come from the germline V gene. The CDR3 sequence is 16 residues long. The V end lost 4 bases, the J end lost 10 bases, and 21 bases lay between the germline ends. For this clone: Its antigen is undetermined.

Study-wide results and caveats: Clonal expansion was seen in CD4+ and CD8+ blood T cells by week 6 at 0.1 to 3.0 mg/kg. Low levels of normalized T-cell clonal expansion also appeared in some nonresponders.

This sequence originates from an adult with an advanced solid tumor such as melanoma, head and neck, liver or kidney cancer. The chain uses TRBV9 and TRBJ1-6, with a possible D match to TRBD1 (6 bases). The input for sequencing was CD4+ or CD8+ T cells sorted from blood, taken in a trial of the OX40 agonist ivuxolimab. The CDR3 loop reads CASSPRGRGRESPLHF. CDR3 DNA sequence: TGTGCCAGCAGCCCCAGGGGCAGGGGAAGAGAGTCACCCCTCCACTTT.